This TCR beta chain was recorded in a study of early T cells in non-severe SARS-CoV-2 infection. This clonotype showed up just a few times. Its matching antigen is unknown. Unique molecular identifiers were added to individual cDNA molecules. TCRdb fed the 5' RACE reads into MiXCR, producing one record per CDR3 protein. The sample lists just under 85,000 distinct CDR3 sequences, less than 11% occurring once. Findings and limits, study-wide: Using VDJdb, the matching emphasized anti-spike CD8 responses while missing private and CD4 specificities.

Trimming left V 5 bases short and J 0 bases short, with 8 bases between. The CDR3 runs to 15 residues. CDR1 and CDR2 (germline): SGHTA, FQGNSA. The chain has TRBV7-2 and TRBJ2-6; D is unresolved. This clonotype was sampled from an adult who was a healthcare worker with PCR-confirmed SARS-CoV-2 infection or an uninfected control (not recorded which). The sample here was whole blood, taken at baseline. CDR3 region: CASSPPLSGANVLTF. The CDR3 bases are TGTGCCAGCAGCCCACCCCTCTCTGGGGCCAACGTCCTGACTTTC.